This TCR beta chain was recovered during a study of blood T cell repertoires in COVID-19. The germline V gene encodes CDR1 KGHDR and CDR2 SFDVKD. The length of the CDR3 is 17 residues. The V and J ends lost 4 bases and 3 bases, in that order; junction bases with no gene match: 5. Clones were sequenced by immunoSEQ multiplex PCR, and TCRdb holds only the in-frame ones, with some missing. The profile shows roughly 200,000 clones, about 88% of them singletons. Sequenced: peripheral blood. The chain combines TRBV24-1 with TRBJ2-2, with TRBD1 matching over 12 bases. The receptor was derived from a woman between 50 and 59 years old with COVID-19, enrolled during active disease. The CDR3 sequence: CATSEAGTGGYTGELFF. CDR3 nucleotides: TGTGCCACCAGTGAAGCCGGGACAGGGGGCTACACCGGGGAGCTGTTTTTT.